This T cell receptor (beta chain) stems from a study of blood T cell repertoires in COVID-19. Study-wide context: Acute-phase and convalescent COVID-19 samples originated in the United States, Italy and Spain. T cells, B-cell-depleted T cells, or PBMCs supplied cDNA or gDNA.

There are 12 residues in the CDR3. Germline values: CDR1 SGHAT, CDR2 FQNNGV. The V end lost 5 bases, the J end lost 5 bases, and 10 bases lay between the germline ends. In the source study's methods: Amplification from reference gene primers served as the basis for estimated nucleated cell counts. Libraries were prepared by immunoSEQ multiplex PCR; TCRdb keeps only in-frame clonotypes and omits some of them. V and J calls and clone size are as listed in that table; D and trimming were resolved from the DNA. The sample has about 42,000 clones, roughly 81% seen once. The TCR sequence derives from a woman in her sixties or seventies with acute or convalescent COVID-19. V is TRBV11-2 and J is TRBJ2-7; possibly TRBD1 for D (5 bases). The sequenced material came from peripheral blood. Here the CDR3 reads CASSRQFNEQYF. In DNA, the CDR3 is TGTGCCAGCAGCCGACAGTTCAACGAGCAGTACTTC.